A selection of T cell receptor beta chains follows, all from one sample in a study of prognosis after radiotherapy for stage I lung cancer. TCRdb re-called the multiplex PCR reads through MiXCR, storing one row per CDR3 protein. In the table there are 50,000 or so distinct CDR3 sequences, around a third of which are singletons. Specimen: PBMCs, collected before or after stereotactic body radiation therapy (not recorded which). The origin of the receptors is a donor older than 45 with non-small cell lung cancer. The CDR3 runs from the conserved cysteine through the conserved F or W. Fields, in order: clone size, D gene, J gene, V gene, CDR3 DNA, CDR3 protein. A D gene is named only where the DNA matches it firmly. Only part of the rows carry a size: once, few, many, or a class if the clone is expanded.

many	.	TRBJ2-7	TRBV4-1	TGCGCCAGCAGCCAAGATCGTGGGGAGCAGTACTTC	CASSQDRGEQYF
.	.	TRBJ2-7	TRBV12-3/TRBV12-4	TGTGCCAGCAGTTTGGTGCTAGATACCTACGATCAGTACTTC	CASSLVLDTYDQYF
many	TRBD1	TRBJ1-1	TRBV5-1	TGCGCCAGCAGCAGCGGGACAGGGGACGGGAGTGAAGCTTTCTTT	CASSSGTGDGSEAFF
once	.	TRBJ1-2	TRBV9	TGTGCCAGCAGCCCGGTGCCGACAGGTACTAACTATGGCTACACCTTC	CASSPVPTGTNYGYTF
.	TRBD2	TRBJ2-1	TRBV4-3	TGCGCCAGCAGCCAAGGCTTATCACTAGCGGGAGGTACTCGGTACAATGAGCAGTTCTTC	CASSQGLSLAGGTRYNEQFF
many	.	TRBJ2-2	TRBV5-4	TGTGCCAGCACCGTTGACGACGGGGAGCTGTTTTTT	CASTVDDGELFF
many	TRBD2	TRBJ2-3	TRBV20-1	TGCAGTGCTAGGTATCTAGCGGGAGCCCCAGATACGCAGTATTTT	CSARYLAGAPDTQYF
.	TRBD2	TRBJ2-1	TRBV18	TGTGCCAGCTCAATTACCGGGACTAGCGGCTACAATGAGCAGTTCTTC	CASSITGTSGYNEQFF
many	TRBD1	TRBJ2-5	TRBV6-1	TGTGCCAGCAGCTCCGGACAGGGCCACCAAGAGACCCAGTACTTC	CASSSGQGHQETQYF
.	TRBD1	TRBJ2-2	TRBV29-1	TGCAGCTCCGGACAGGGTTCGGGCACCGGGGAGCTGTTTTTT	CSSGQGSGTGELFF
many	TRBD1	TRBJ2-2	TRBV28	TGTGCCAGTATATCGACAGGGTTCACCGGGGAGCTGTTTTTT	CASISTGFTGELFF
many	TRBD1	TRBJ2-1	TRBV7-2	TGTGCCAGCAGCCGCGACAGGGAACGAAACAATGAGCAGTTCTTC	CASSRDRERNNEQFF
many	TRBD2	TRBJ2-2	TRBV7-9	TGTGCCAGCAGGCGACTAGCGGGAGGCGTTGGCGGGGAGCTGTTTTTT	CASRRLAGGVGGELFF
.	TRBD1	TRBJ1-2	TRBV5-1	TGCGCCAGCAGCTTGGGACAGGGTTCCCTTCTTAACTATTGCTATACCTTC	CASSLGQGSLLNYCYTF
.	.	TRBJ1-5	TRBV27	TGTGCGGGGGGGTATAGCAATCAGCCCCAGCATTTT	CAGGYSNQPQHF
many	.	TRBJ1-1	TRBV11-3	TGTGCCAGCAGCTTCGGACTCTCTGAAGCTTTCTTT	CASSFGLSEAFF
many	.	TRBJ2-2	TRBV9	TGTGCCAGCAGCGCTTATCGAGGATCCATGAACACCGGGGAGCTGTTTTTT	CASSAYRGSMNTGELFF
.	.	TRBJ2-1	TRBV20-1	TGCAGCGCCTTCAAAGACGGCTACTACAATGAGAAGTTCTTC	CSAFKDGYYNEKFF
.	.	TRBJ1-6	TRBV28	TGTGCCAGCAGACTCGACAGTAATTCAACCCTACACTTT	CASRLDSNSTLHF
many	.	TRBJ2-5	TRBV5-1	TGCGCCAGCAGCTTGAACGTTGGGAATCAAGAGACCCAGTACTTC	CASSLNVGNQETQYF
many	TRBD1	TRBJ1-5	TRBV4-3	TGCGCCAGCAGTCTACAGGGGGCAGGGCAGCCCCAGCATTTT	CASSLQGAGQPQHF
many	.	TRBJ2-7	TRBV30	TGTGCCTGGAGTGTTTCCCGGCCCTCCGAGCAGTACTTC	CAWSVSRPSEQYF
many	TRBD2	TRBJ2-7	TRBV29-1	TGCAGCGTTGGACGTCTAGCGGGAACCTACGAGCAGTACTTC	CSVGRLAGTYEQYF
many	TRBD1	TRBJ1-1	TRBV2	TGTGCCAGCAGGGCCCTGGGACAGGCTAACACTGAAGCTTTCTTT	CASRALGQANTEAFF
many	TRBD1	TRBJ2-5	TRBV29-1	TGCAGCACCCGGGACAGGGGACCGCAAGAGACCCAGTACTTC	CSTRDRGPQETQYF
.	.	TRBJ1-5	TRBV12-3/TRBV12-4	TGTGCCATCAGTTTAGTGGCATGCAATCAGCCCCAGCATTTT	CAISLVACNQPQHF
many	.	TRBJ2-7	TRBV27	TGTGCCAGCAGTTTAGGTTTCGGCTACGAGCAGTACTTC	CASSLGFGYEQYF
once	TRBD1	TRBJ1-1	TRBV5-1	TGCGCCAGCAGCTTTTACGGACAGGGGAACACTGAAGCTTTCTTT	CASSFYGQGNTEAFF
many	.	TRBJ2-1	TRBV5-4	TGTGCCAGCAGCCGAGACGGGATATACAATGAGCAGTTCTTC	CASSRDGIYNEQFF
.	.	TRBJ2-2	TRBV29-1	TGCAGCGTTATAACCACAGGTGGCACCGGGGAGCTGCTTTTT	CSVITTGGTGELLF
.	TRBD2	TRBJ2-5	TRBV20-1	TGCAGTGCTAGAGAACCTCCGGGAGGAGAGACCGAGTACTTC	CSAREPPGGETEYF
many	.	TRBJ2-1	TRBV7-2	TGTGCCAGCAGCTTACAGGGATATGAGCAGTTCTTC	CASSLQGYEQFF
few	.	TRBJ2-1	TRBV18	TGTGCCAGCTCACCCCCCACCCGTGAGCAGTCCTTC	CASSPPTREQSF
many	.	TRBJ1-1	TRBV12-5	TGTGCTAGTGGTTTCTACAGCAAGCCACTTAAGAACACTGAAGCTTTCTTT	CASGFYSKPLKNTEAFF
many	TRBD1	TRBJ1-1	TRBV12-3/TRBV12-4	TGTGCCAGCATACTGACAGGGGTGAACACTGAAGCTTTCTTT	CASILTGVNTEAFF
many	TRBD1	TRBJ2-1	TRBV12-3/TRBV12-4	TGTGCCAGCATGAAGACAGGGATGGAACATGAGCAGTTCTTC	CASMKTGMEHEQFF
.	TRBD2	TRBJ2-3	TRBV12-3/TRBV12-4	TGTGCCAGCAGTTTAGGGCGGGAGAAGGGGACAGATACGCAGTATTTT	CASSLGREKGTDTQYF
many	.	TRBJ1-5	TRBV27	TGTGCCAGCAGTGGCCCAGGGCCCTTTGGGCCCCAGCATTTT	CASSGPGPFGPQHF
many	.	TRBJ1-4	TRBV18	TGTGCCAGCTCACCACGGGTTGATGAAAAACTGTTTTTT	CASSPRVDEKLFF
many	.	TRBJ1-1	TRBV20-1	TGCAGTGCTACGAGGGAGCCCACTGAAGCTTTCTTT	CSATREPTEAFF
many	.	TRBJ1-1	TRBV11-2	TGTGCCAGCAGCGTCCGGGACACCACAAACACTGAAGCTTTCTTT	CASSVRDTTNTEAFF
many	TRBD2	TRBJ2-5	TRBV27	TGTGCCAGCGGGACGGGGGGTGCGGAGACCCAGTACTTC	CASGTGGAETQYF
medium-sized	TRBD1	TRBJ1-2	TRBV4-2	TGTGCCAGCAGCCAATCGACAGGGAATGGCTACACCTTC	CASSQSTGNGYTF
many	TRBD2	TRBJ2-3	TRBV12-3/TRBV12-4	TGTGCCAGCAGAATACTAGCGGGAGTGTATACGCAGTATTTT	CASRILAGVYTQYF
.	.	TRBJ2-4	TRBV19	TGTGCCAGTAGTATCTCAGGGATAAAAAACATTCAGTACTTC	CASSISGIKNIQYF
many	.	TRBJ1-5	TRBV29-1	TGCAGCGTGAGTGTGGGGGGGCCCCAGCATTTT	CSVSVGGPQHF
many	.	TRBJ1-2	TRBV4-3	TGCGCCAGCAGCCAACAGGTATTCGAGGGCTACACCTTC	CASSQQVFEGYTF
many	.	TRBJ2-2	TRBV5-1	TGCGCCAGCCGCGAAAAACAGGGTACCGGGGAGCTGTTTTTT	CASREKQGTGELFF
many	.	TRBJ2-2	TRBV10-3	TGTGCCATCAGTGAGTCGGGCAGGGCCACCGGGGAGCTGTTTTTT	CAISESGRATGELFF
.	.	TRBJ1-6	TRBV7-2	TGTGCCAGCAGCTCAGGACTTCTTTATAATTCACCCCTCCACTTT	CASSSGLLYNSPLHF
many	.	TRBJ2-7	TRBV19	TGTGCCAGTAGTATAGATCTCGGGATCAGCTACGAGCAGTACTTC	CASSIDLGISYEQYF
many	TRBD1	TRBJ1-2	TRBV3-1	TGTGCCAGCAGCCGGTCCGGGACAGGGGTATATGGCTACACCTTC	CASSRSGTGVYGYTF
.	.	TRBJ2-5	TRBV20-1	TGCAGTGCTAGAGACCGTACGATGGGCGGGGAGACCCAGTACTTC	CSARDRTMGGETQYF
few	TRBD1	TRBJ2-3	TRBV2	TGTGCCAGCAGTGATTACAGGGGCAATACGCAGTATTTT	CASSDYRGNTQYF
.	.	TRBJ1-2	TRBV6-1	TGTGCCAGCAGCGGGGGGCGAGCAGGCCATGTCTACACCTTC	CASSGGRAGHVYTF
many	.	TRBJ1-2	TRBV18	TGTGCCAGCTCACCTGACGCATATGGCTACACCTTC	CASSPDAYGYTF
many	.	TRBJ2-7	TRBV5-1	TGCGCCAGCTCCTTGGGGCAGACCTTCTTCTACGAGCAGTACTTC	CASSLGQTFFYEQYF
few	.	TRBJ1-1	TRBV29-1	TGCAGCTCCGGGAGCGGTAGGGCTGAAGCTTTCTTT	CSSGSGRAEAFF
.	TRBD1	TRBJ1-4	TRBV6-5	TGTGCCAGCAGTTATTGGACAGGGGACGAAAAACTGTTTTTT	CASSYWTGDEKLFF